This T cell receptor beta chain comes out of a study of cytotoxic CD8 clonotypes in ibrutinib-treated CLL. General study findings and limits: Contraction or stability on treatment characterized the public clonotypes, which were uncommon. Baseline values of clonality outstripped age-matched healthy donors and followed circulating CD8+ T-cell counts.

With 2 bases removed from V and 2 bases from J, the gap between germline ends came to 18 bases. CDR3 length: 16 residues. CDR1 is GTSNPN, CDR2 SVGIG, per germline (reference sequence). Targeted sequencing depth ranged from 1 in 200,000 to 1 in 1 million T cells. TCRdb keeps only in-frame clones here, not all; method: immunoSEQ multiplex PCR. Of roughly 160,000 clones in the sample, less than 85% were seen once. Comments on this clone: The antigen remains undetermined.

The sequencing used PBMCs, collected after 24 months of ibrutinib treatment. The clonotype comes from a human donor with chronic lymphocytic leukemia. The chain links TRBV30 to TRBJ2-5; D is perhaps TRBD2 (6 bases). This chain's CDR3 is CAWSMRRSGYQETQYF. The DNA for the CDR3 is TGTGCCTGGAGTATGAGGAGGAGCGGGTATCAAGAGACCCAGTACTTC.